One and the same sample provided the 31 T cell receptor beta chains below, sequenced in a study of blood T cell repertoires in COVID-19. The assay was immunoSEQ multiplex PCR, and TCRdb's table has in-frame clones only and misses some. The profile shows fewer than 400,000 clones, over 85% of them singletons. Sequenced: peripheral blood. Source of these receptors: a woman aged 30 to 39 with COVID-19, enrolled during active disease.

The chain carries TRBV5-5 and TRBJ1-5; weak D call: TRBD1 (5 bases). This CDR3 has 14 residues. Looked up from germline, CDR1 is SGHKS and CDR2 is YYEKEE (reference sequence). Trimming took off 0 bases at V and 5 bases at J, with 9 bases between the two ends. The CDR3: CASSLGPGYQPQHF. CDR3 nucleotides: TGTGCCAGCAGCTTGGGGCCAGGGTATCAGCCCCAGCATTTT.

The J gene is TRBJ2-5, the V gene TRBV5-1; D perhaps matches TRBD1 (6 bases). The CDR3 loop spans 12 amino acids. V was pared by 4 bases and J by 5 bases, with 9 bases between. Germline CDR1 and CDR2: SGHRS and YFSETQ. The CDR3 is CASSQRGETQYF. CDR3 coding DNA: TGCGCCAGCAGCCAGAGGGGGGAGACCCAGTACTTC.

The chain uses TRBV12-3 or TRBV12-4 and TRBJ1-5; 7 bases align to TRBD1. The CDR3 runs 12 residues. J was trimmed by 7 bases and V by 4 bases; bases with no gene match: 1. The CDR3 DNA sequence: TGTGCCAGCAGTTCAGGGGGACAGCCCCAGCATTTT. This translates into CASSSGGQPQHF.

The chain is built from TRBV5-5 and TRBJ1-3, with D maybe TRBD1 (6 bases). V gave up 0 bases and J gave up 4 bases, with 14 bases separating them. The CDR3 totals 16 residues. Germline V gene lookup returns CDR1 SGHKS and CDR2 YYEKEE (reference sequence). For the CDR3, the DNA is TGTGCCAGCAGCTTGGAACTGGGGGCGCTCGGAAACACCATATATTTT. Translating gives CASSLELGALGNTIYF.

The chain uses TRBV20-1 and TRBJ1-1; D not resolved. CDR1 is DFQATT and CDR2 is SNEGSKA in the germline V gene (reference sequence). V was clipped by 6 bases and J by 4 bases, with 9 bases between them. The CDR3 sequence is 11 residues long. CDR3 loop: CSATISTEAFF. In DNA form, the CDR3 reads TGCAGTGCGACTATATCCACTGAAGCTTTCTTT.

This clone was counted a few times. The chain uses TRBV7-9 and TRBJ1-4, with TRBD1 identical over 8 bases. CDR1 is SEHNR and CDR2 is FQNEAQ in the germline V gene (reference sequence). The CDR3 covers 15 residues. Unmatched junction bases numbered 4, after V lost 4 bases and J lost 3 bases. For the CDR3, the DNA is TGTGCCAGCAGCTCCCGGACAGGGCCTAATGAAAAACTGTTTTTT. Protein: CASSSRTGPNEKLFF. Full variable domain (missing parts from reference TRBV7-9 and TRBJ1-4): DTGVSQNPRHKITKRGQNVTFRCDPISEHNRLYWYRQTLGQGPEFLTYFQNEAQLEKSRLLSDRFSAERPKGSFSTLEIQRTEQGDSAMYLCASSSRTGPNEKLFFGSGTQLSVL.

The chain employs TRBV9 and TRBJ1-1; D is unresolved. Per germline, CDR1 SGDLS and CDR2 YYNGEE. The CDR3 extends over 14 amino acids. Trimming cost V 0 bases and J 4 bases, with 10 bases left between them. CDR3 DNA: TGTGCCAGCAGCGTAGTTAGCTCCACCACTGAAGCTTTCTTT. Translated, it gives CASSVVSSTTEAFF. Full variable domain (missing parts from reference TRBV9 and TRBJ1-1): DSGVTQTPKHLITATGQRVTLRCSPRSGDLSVYWYQQSLDQGLQFLIQYYNGEERAKGNILERFSAQQFPDLHSELNLSSLELGDSALYFCASSVVSSTTEAFFGQGTRLTVV.

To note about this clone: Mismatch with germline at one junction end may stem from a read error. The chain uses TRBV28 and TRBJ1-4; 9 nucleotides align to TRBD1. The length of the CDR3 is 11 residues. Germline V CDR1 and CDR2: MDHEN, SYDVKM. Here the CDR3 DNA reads TGTGCCAGCAGTGAGGGACAGGGCAGTTCGTTT. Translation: CASSEGQGSSF.

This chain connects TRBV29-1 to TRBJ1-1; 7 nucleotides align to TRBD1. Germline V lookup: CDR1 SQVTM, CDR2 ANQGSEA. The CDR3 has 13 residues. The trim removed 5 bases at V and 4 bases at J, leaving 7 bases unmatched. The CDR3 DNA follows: TGCAGCGTTAAGGGACAGTACCTCACTGAAGCTTTCTTT. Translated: CSVKGQYLTEAFF. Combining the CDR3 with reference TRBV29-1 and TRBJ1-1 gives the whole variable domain SAVISQKPSRDICQRGTSLTIQCQVDSQVTMMFWYRQQPGQSLTLIATANQGSEATYESGFVIDKFPISRPNLTFSTLTVSNMSPEDSSIYLCSVKGQYLTEAFFGQGTRLTVV.

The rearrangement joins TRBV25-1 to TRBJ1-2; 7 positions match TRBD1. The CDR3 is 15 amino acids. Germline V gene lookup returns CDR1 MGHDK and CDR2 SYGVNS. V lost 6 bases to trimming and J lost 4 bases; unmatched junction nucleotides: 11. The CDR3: CASSPTFTGAYGYTF. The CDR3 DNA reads TGTGCCAGCAGCCCCACCTTCACAGGGGCCTATGGCTACACCTTC.

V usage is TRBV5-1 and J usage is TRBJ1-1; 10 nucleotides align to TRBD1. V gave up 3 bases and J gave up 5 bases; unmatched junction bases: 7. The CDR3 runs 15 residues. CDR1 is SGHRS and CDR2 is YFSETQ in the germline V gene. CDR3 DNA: TGCGCCAGCAGCTCCGGGACAGGGGCTGGGACTGAAGCTTTCTTT. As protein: CASSSGTGAGTEAFF.

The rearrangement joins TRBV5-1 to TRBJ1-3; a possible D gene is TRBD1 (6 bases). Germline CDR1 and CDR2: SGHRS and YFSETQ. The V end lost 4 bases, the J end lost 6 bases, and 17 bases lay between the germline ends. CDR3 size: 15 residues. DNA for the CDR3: TGCGCCAGCAGCCCGACAGGATCCAAAGAAAACACCATATATTTT. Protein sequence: CASSPTGSKENTIYF.

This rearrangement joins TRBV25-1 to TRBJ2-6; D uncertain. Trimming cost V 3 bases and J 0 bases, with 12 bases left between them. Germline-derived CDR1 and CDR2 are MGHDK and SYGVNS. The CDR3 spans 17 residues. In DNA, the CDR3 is TGTGCCAGCAGTGACGCCCGACGGAGCTCTGGGGCCAACGTCCTGACTTTC. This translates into CASSDARRSSGANVLTF.

The CDR3 is CASSLSGPGREQYV. In DNA form, the CDR3 reads TGTGCCAGCAGTTTATCGGGCCCGGGGAGGGAGCAGTACGTC. J is TRBJ2-7 and V is TRBV27, with D maybe TRBD2 (6 bases). Germline V gene sequence: CDR1 MNHEY, CDR2 SMNVEV (reference sequence). V shed 0 bases and J shed 7 bases, with 13 bases lying between them. The CDR3 has 14 amino acids.

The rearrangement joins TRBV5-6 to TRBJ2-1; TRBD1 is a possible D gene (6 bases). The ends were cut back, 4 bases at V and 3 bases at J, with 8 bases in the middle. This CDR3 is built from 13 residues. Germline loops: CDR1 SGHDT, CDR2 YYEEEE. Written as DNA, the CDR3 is TGTGCCAGCAGCCCGGACAGCTACAATGAGCAGTTCTTC. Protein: CASSPDSYNEQFF.

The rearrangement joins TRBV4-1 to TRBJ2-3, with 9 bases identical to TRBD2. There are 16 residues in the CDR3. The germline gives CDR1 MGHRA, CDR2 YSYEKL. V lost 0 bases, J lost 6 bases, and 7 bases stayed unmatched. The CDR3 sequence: CASSQDLSGGLDTQYF. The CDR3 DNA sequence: TGCGCCAGCAGCCAAGATCTTAGCGGGGGCCTCGATACGCAGTATTTT.

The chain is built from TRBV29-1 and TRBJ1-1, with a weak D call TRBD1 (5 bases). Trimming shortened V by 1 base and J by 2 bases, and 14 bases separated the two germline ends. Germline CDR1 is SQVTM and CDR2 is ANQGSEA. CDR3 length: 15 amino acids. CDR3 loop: CSVEGGAEGNTEAFF. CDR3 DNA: TGCAGCGTTGAAGGCGGGGCAGAGGGAAACACTGAAGCTTTCTTT.

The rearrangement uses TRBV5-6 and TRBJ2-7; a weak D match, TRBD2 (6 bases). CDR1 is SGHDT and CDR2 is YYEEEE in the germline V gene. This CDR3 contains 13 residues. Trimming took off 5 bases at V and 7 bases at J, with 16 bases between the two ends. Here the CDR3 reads CASRRDPAGEQYF. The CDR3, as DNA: TGTGCCAGCAGACGGGACCCGGCGGGGGAGCAGTACTTC.

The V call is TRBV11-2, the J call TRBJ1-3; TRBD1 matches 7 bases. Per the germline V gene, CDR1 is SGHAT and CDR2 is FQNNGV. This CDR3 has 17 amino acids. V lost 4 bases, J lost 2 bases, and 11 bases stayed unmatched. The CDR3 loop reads CASSSWTGSHTGNTIYF. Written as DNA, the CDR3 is TGTGCCAGCAGCTCTTGGACAGGAAGCCACACTGGAAACACCATATATTTT.

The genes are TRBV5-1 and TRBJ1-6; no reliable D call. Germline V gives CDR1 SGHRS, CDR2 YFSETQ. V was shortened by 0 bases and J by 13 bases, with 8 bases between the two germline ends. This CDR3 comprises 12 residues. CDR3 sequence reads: CASSLGEAPLHF. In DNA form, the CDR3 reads TGCGCCAGCAGCTTGGGCGAGGCGCCCCTCCACTTT.

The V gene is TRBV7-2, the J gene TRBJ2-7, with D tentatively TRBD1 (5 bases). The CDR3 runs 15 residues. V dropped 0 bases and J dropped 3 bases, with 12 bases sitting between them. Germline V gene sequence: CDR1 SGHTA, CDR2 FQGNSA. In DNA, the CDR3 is TGTGCCAGCAGCTTAGCTGACAGAGTGTACTACGAGCAGTACTTC. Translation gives CASSLADRVYYEQYF.

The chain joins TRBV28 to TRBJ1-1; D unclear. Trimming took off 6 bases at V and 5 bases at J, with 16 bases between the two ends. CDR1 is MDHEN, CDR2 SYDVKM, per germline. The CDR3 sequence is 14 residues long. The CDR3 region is CASRTNPSGTEAFF. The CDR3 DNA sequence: TGTGCCAGCAGGACTAACCCGAGTGGGACTGAAGCTTTCTTT.

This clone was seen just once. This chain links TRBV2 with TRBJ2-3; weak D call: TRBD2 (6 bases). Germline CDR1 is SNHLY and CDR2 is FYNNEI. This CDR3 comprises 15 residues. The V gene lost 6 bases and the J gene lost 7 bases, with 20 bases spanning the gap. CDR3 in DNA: TGTGCCAGCAGAGGACAAGGGACTCGCACGAATACGCAGTATTTT. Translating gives CASRGQGTRTNTQYF.

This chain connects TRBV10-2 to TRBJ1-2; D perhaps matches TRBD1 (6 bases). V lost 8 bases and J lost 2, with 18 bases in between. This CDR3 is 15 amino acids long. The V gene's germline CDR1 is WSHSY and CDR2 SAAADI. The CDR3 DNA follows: TGCGCCAGCTACGGGGCAGGGGACGACAACTATGGCTACACCTTC. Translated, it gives CASYGAGDDNYGYTF.

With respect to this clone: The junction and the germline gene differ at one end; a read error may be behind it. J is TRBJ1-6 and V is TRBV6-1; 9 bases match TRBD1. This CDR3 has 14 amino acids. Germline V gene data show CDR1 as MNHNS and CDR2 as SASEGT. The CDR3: CASSEGQGGTFFPF. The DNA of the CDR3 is TGTGCCAGCAGTGAGGGACAGGGAGGGACATTCTTCCCCTTT.

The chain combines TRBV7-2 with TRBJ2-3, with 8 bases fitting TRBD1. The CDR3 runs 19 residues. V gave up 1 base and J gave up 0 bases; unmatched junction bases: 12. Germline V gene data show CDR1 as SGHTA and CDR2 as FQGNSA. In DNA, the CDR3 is TGTGCCAGCAGCTTAGTCGCTCCGGGGTGGACAGGGAGCACAGATACGCAGTATTTT. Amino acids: CASSLVAPGWTGSTDTQYF.

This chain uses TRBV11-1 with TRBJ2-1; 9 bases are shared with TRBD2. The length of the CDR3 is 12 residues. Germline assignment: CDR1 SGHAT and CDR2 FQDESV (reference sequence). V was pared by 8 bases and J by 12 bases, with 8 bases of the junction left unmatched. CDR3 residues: CASRSGGFLQFF. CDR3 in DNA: TGTGCCAGCCGGAGCGGGGGGTTTTTGCAGTTCTTC.

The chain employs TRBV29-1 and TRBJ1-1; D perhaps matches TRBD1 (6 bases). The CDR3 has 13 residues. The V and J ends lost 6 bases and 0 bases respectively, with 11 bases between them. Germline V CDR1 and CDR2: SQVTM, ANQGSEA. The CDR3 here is CSVLGQLNTEAFF. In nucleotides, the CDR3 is TGCAGCGTCCTTGGACAGCTGAACACTGAAGCTTTCTTT.

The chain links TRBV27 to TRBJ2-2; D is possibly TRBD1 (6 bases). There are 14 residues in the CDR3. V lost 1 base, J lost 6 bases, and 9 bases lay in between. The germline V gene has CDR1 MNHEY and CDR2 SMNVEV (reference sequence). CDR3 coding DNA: TGTGCCAGCAGTTTATGGGGGCGTCCCGGGGAGCTGTTTTTT. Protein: CASSLWGRPGELFF.

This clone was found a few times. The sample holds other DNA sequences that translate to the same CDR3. As DNA, the CDR3 is TGTGCCAGCAGCGTTGGGGCAGTCTCTGGAAACACCATATATTTT. Its protein is CASSVGAVSGNTIYF. The rearrangement uses TRBV9 and TRBJ1-3; a weak D match, TRBD1 (5 bases). The germline gives CDR1 SGDLS, CDR2 YYNGEE. The CDR3 length is 15 residues. The V and J ends lost 2 bases and 0 bases respectively, with 9 bases between them. The full variable domain, its missing parts supplied by reference TRBV9 and TRBJ1-3, is DSGVTQTPKHLITATGQRVTLRCSPRSGDLSVYWYQQSLDQGLQFLIQYYNGEERAKGNILERFSAQQFPDLHSELNLSSLELGDSALYFCASSVGAVSGNTIYFGEGSWLTVV.

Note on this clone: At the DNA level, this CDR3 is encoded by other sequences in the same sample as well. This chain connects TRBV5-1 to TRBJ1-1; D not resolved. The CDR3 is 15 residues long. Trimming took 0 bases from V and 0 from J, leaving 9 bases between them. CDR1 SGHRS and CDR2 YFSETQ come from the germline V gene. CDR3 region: CASSLVGGMNTEAFF. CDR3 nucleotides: TGCGCCAGCAGCTTGGTTGGAGGCATGAACACTGAAGCTTTCTTT.